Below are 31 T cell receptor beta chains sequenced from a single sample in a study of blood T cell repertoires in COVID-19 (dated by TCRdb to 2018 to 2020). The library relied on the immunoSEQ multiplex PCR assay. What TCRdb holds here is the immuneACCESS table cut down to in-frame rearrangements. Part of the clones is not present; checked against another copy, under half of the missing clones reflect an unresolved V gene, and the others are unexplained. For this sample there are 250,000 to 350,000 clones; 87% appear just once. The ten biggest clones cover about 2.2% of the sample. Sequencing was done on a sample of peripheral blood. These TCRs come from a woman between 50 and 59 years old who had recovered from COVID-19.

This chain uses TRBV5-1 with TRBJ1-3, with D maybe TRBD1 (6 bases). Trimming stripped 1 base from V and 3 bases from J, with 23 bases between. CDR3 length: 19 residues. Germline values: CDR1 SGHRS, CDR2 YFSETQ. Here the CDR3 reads CASSLSVFGPRGIGNTIYF. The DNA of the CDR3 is TGCGCCAGCAGCTTGTCGGTGTTCGGACCTAGGGGGATTGGAAACACCATATATTTT.

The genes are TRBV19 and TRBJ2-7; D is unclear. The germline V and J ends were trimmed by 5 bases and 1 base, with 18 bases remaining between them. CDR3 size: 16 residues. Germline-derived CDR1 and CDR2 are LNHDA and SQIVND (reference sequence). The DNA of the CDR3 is TGTGCCAGTAGTCCCCGCTATACTATTCTTTCCTACGAGCAGTACTTC. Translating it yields CASSPRYTILSYEQYF.

The CDR3 reads CASNSVARVAGEQFF. The CDR3 region has the DNA TGTGCCAGTAATAGTGTCGCCAGGGTGGCAGGTGAGCAGTTCTTC. V gene TRBV19 combines with J gene TRBJ2-1; perhaps TRBD1 as D (5 bases). The CDR3 is 15 amino acids. Trimming removed 7 bases at V and 9 bases at J, with 22 bases between. Germline V CDR1 and CDR2: LNHDA, SQIVND (reference sequence).

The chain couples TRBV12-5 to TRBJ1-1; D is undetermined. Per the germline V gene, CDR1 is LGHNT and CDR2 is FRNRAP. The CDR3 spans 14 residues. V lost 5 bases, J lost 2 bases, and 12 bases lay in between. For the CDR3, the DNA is TGTGCTAGTGGTGCCGGACTCTTTAACACTGAAGCTTTCTTT. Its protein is CASGAGLFNTEAFF.

The CDR3 here is CASSPGTAGNTIYF. CDR3 nucleotide sequence: TGTGCCAGCAGCCCGGGGACAGCGGGAAACACCATATATTTT. The chain uses TRBV7-6 and TRBJ1-3; TRBD1 matches 7 bases. The CDR3 is made up of 14 amino acids. Germline trimming cut 5 bases from V and 4 bases from J; bases unmatched to any gene: 5. Germline V gives CDR1 SGHVS, CDR2 FNYEAQ.

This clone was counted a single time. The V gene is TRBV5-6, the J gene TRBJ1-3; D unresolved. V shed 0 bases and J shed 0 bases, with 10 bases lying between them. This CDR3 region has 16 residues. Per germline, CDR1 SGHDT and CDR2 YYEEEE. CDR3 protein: CASSLGADLSGNTIYF. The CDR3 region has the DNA TGTGCCAGCAGCTTGGGGGCAGACCTCTCTGGAAACACCATATATTTT.

CDR3 bases: TGCGCCAGCAGCTCTGAACCTAGCGGGGCGGCCCGGACCCAGTACTTC. It codes for CASSSEPSGAARTQYF. V is TRBV5-1 and J is TRBJ2-5; 9 bases are shared with TRBD2. In germline, CDR1 is SGHRS, CDR2 YFSETQ. V lost 3 bases and J lost 7; bases outside the gene matches: 13. The CDR3 is 16 amino acids.

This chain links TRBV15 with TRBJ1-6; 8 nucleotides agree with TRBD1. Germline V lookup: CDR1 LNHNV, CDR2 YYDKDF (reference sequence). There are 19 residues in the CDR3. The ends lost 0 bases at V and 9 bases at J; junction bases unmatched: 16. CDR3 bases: TGTGCCACCAGCAGAGAAATTTTCCGTGTTGGGACAGGCGGTTCACCCCTCCACTTT. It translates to CATSREIFRVGTGGSPLHF.

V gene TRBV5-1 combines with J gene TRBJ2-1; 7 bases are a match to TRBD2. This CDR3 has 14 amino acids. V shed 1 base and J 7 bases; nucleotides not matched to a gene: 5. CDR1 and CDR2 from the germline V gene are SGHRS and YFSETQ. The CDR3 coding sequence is TGCGCCAGCAGCTTGAACGTGGGAGGGAATGAGCAGTTCTTC. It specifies CASSLNVGGNEQFF. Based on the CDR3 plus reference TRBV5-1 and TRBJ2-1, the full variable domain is KAGVTQTPRYLIKTRGQQVTLSCSPISGHRSVSWYQQTPGQGLQFLFEYFSETQRNKGNFPGRFSGRQFSNSRSEMNVSTLELGDSALYLCASSLNVGGNEQFFGPGTRLTVL.

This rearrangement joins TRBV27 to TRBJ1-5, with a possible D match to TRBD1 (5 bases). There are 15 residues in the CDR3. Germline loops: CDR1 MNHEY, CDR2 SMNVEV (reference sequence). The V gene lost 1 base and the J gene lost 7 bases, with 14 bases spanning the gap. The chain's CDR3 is CASSLLTGGHQPQHF. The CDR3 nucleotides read TGTGCCAGCAGTTTATTGACCGGGGGTCACCAGCCCCAGCATTTT.

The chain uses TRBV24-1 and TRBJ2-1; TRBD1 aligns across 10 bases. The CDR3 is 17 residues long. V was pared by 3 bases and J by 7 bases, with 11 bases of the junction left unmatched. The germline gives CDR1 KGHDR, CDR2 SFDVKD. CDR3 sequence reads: CATSDGDWDRGGNEQFF. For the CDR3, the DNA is TGTGCCACCAGTGATGGGGACTGGGACAGGGGAGGGAATGAGCAGTTCTTC.

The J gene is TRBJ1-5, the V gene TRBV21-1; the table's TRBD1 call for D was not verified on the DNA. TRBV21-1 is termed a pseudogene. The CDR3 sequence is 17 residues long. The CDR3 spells CASSKKGRGTARQPQHF. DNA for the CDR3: TGTGCCAGCAGCAAAAAAGGCAGGGGAACGGCGAGGCAGCCCCAGCATTTT.

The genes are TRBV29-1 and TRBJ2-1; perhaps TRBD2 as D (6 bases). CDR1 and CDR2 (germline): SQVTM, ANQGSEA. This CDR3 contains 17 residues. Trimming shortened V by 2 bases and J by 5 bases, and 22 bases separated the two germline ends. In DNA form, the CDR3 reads TGCAGCGTTGAATCCCGTTTCACCGGCGGGATACACAATGAGCAGTTCTTC. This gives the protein CSVESRFTGGIHNEQFF.

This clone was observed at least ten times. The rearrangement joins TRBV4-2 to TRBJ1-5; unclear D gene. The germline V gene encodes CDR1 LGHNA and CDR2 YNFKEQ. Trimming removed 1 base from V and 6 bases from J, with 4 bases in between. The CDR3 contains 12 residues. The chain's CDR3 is CASSQGGQPQHF. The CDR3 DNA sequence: TGTGCCAGCAGCCAAGGAGGTCAGCCCCAGCATTTT.

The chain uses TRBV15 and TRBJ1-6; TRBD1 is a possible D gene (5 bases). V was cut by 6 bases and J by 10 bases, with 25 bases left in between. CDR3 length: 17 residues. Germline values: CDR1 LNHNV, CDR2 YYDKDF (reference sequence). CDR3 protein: CATSPRGAGESGSPLHF. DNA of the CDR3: TGTGCCACCAGTCCTCGGGGTGCGGGGGAATCTGGCTCACCCCTCCACTTT.

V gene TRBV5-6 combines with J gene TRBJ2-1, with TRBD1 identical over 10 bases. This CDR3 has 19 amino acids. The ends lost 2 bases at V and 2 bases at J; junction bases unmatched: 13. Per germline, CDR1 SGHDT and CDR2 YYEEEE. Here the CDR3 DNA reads TGTGCCAGCAGCTTTTCGATAATGACAGGACAGGGGGCCTACAATGAGCAGTTCTTC. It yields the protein CASSFSIMTGQGAYNEQFF.

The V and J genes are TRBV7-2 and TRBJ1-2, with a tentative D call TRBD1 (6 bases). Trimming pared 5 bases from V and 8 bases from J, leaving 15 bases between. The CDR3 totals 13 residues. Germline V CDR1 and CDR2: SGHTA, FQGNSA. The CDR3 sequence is CASSEGGVRGYTF. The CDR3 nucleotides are TGTGCCAGCAGCGAAGGGGGGGTCCGAGGCTACACCTTC.

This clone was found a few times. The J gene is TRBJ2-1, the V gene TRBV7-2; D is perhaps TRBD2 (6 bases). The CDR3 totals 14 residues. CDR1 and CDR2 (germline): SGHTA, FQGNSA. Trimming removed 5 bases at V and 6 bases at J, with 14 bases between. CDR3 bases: TGTGCCAGCAGCCAGGACTACTTCCCCAATGAGCAGTTCTTC. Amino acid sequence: CASSQDYFPNEQFF. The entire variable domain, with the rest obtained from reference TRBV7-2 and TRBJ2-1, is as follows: GAGVSQSPSNKVTEKGKDVELRCDPISGHTALYWYRQSLGQGLEFLIYFQGNSAPDKSGLPSDRFSAERTGGSVSTLTIQRTQQEDSAVYLCASSQDYFPNEQFFGPGTRLTVL.

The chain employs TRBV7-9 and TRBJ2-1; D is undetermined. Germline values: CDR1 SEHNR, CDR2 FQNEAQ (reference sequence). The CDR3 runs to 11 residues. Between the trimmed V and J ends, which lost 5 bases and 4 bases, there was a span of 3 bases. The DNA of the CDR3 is TGTGCCAGCAGCGTATACAATGAGCAGTTCTTC. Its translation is CASSVYNEQFF. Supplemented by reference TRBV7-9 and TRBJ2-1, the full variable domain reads DTGVSQNPRHKITKRGQNVTFRCDPISEHNRLYWYRQTLGQGPEFLTYFQNEAQLEKSRLLSDRFSAERPKGSFSTLEIQRTEQGDSAMYLCASSVYNEQFFGPGTRLTVL.

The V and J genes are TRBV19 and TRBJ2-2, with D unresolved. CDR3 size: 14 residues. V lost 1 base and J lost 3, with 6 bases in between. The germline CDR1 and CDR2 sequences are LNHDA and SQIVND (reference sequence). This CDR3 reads CASSIGTYTGELFF. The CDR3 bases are TGTGCCAGTAGTATAGGTACATACACCGGGGAGCTGTTTTTT.

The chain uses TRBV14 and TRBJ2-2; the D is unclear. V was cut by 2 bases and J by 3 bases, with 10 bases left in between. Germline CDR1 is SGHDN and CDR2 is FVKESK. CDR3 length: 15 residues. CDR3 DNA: TGTGCCAGCAGCCAATACCACGGAGACACCGGGGAGCTGTTTTTT. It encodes CASSQYHGDTGELFF. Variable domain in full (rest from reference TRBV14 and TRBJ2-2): EAGVTQFPSHSVIEKGQTVTLRCDPISGHDNLYWYRRVMGKEIKFLLHFVKESKQDESGMPNNRFLAERTGGTYSTLKVQPAELEDSGVYFCASSQYHGDTGELFFGEGSRLTVL.

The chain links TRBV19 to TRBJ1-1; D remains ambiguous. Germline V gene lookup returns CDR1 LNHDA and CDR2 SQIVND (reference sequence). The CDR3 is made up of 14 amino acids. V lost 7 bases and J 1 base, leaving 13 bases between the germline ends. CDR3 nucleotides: TGTGCCAGTAAATTGAGATGGGCGAACACTGAAGCTTTCTTT. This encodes CASKLRWANTEAFF.

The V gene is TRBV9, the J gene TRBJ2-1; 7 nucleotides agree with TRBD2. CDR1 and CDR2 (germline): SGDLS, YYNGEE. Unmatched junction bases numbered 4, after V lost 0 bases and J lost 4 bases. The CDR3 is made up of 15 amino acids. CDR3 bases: TGTGCCAGCAGCGTAGTGGCTAGCGGATACAATGAGCAGTTCTTC. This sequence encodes CASSVVASGYNEQFF. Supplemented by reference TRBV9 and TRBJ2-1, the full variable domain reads DSGVTQTPKHLITATGQRVTLRCSPRSGDLSVYWYQQSLDQGLQFLIQYYNGEERAKGNILERFSAQQFPDLHSELNLSSLELGDSALYFCASSVVASGYNEQFFGPGTRLTVL.

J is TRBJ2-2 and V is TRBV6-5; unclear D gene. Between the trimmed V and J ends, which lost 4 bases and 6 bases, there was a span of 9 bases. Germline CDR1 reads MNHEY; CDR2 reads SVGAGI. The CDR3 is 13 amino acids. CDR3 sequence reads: CASSWHVAGELFF. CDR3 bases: TGTGCCAGCAGTTGGCATGTCGCCGGGGAGCTGTTTTTT.

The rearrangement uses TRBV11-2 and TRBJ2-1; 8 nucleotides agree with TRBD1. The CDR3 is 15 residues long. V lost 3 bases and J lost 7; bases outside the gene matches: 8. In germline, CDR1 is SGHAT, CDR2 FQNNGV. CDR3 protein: CASSFGQGGMNEQFF. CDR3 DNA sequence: TGTGCCAGCAGCTTCGGACAGGGAGGTATGAATGAGCAGTTCTTC.

CDR3 sequence (DNA): TGTGCCAGCAGCCGGACGTTTGGGGGGTCCACTGAAGCTTTCTTT. Protein sequence: CASSRTFGGSTEAFF. The V call is TRBV6-5, the J call TRBJ1-1, with a tentative D call TRBD1 (5 bases). Trimming shortened V by 6 bases and J by 4 bases, and 18 bases separated the two germline ends. The CDR3 runs 15 residues. CDR1 and CDR2 from the germline V gene are MNHEY and SVGAGI.

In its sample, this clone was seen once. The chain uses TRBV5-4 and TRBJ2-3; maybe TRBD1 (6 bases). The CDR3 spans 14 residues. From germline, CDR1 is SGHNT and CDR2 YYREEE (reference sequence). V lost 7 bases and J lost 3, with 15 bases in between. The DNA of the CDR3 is TGTGCCAGCGGGGTAGGGGGTGCGACAGATACGCAGTATTTT. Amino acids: CASGVGGATDTQYF.

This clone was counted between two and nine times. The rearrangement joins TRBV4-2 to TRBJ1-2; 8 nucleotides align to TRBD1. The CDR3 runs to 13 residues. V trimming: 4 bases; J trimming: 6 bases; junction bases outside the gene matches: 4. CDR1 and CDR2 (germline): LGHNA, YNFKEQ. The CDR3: CASSLDRGHGYTF. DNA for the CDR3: TGTGCCAGCAGCCTCGACAGGGGCCATGGCTACACCTTC.

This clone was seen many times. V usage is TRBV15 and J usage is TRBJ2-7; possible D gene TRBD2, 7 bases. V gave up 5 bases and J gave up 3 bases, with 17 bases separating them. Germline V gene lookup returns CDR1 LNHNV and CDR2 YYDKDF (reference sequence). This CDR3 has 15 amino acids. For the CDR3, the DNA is TGTGCCACCAGCCCCGGTAGGGGGGGAGTCTACGAGCAGTACTTC. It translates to CATSPGRGGVYEQYF.

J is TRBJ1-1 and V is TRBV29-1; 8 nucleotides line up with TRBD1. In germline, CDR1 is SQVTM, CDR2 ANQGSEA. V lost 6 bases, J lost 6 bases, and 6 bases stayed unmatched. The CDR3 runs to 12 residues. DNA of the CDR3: TGCAGCGTCCATGCGGACAGGGCTGAAGCTTTCTTT. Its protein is CSVHADRAEAFF.

CDR3 loop: CASSRQETREKLFF. CDR3 DNA: TGTGCCAGCAGCAGACAGGAGACTCGTGAAAAACTGTTTTTT. The rearrangement joins TRBV11-2 to TRBJ1-4, with D possibly TRBD1 on 6 matching bases. CDR1 and CDR2 from the germline V gene are SGHAT and FQNNGV. Trimming took 5 bases from V and 7 from J, leaving 14 bases between them. The CDR3 is 14 residues long.